The clone carrying this T cell receptor beta chain was picked up many times. Its antigen is unknown. These data belong to a study of regulatory T cells in long-lasting Graves disease. Broader study findings: Favored usage of TRBV28, TRBJ1-2 and TRBJ2-5 was recorded in persistent disease. The TCR repertoire of persistent Graves' patients was less diverse than that of newly diagnosed ones.

This sample's time point: persistent/refractory GD, antithyroid drugs over 5 years with positive TRAb. With RNA extracted from PBMCs as input, the TCR library was made. In this cohort, patients came from an endocrinology department located in Xi'an, China. CDR3 regions were amplified by Arm-PCR using iRepertoire HTBI primers to build TCR beta libraries. TCRdb re-derived calls from the multiplex PCR reads in MiXCR, one entry per CDR3 protein. The data show 450,000 or so distinct CDR3 sequences, roughly 20% seen once. Trimming took 6 bases from V and 6 from J; bases not matched to a gene: 11. CDR3 length: 15 residues. Germline values: CDR1 MNHNS, CDR2 SASEGT.

The clonotype comes from a female donor with Graves disease. The sequencing here drew on peripheral blood mononuclear cells (PBMCs), taken when the disease was refractory, from a patient treated with antithyroid drugs. The chain employs TRBV6-1 and TRBJ1-5; TRBD1 matches 7 bases. DNA for the CDR3: TGTGCCAGCAGCGCCCTTGGGCAGGGGGGTCAGCCCCAGCATTTT. Amino acids: CASSALGQGGQPQHF.